Described below is a single T cell receptor beta chain sequence and its context. This CDR3 has 16 residues. CDR1 and CDR2 from the germline V gene are MNHEY and SMNVEV (reference sequence). V shed 0 bases and J shed 0 bases, with 9 bases lying between them. This record belongs to a study of control samples from healthy donors and cancer patients. Here immunoSEQ multiplex PCR was the method, and the copy in TCRdb shows in-frame clones only, minus some. Here the sample spans 130,000 or so clones, around 94% being singletons. V and J are TRBV27 and TRBJ1-5; possible D gene TRBD1, 5 bases. The receptor's source is a man aged 55 to 70 with colorectal cancer. Sequenced input: PBMCs. DNA for the CDR3: TGTGCCAGCAGTTTATCAACGGGGCCTAGCAATCAGCCCCAGCATTTT. It yields the protein CASSLSTGPSNQPQHF.